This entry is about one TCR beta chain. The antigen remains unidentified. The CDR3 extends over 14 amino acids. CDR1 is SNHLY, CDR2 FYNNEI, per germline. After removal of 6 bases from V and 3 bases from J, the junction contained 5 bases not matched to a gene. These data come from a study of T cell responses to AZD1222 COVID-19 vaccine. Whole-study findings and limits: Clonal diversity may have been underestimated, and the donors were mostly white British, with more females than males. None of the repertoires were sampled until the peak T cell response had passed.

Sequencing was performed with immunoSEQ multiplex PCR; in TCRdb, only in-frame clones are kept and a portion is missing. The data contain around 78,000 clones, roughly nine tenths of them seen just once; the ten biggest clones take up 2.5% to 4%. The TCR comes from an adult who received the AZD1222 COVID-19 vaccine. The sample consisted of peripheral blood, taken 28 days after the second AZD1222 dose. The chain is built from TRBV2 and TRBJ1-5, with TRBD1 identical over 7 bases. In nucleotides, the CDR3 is TGTGCCAGCAGCCCGGACAGGAACAATCAGCCCCAGCATTTT. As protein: CASSPDRNNQPQHF.